One sample yielded the 9 T cell receptor beta chains listed below, sequenced in a study of T cells after yellow fever vaccination. MiXCR, applied by TCRdb to the 5' RACE reads, yields one record per CDR3 protein. The repertoire includes about 340,000 distinct CDR3 sequences, under 15% of them detected once, and roughly 3% sits in the top ten. Sequencing was performed on CD4+ T cells sorted from PBMCs, taken 15 days after the yellow fever booster vaccination. The receptors shown here come from a man in his late teens or twenties who received the YFV17D yellow fever vaccine.

This clonotype appeared a few times. This chain connects TRBV6-5 to TRBJ2-3, with a weak D call TRBD1 (6 bases). The CDR3 totals 14 residues. The ends were cut back, 2 bases at V and 3 bases at J, with 9 bases in the middle. CDR1 is MNHEY, CDR2 SVGAGI, per germline. The DNA for the CDR3 is TGTGCCAGCAGTTACCTCGACAGGACAGATACGCAGTATTTT. Protein sequence: CASSYLDRTDTQYF.

The chain recombines TRBV6-5 with TRBJ2-5; 9 bases are shared with TRBD1. Germline values: CDR1 MNHEY, CDR2 SVGAGI. Trimming at V came to 5 bases and at J to 2 bases, leaving 6 bases not matched to a gene. This CDR3 has 15 amino acids. CDR3 coding DNA: TGTGCCAGCAGTAGCCTGGGGACAGGGCAAGAGACCCAGTACTTC. This encodes CASSSLGTGQETQYF.

The chain joins TRBV20-1 to TRBJ2-1, with 16 nucleotides matching TRBD2. With V trimmed by 3 bases and J by 16 bases, 3 bases remained unmatched. Germline CDR1 DFQATT, CDR2 SNEGSKA (reference sequence). This CDR3 has 12 amino acids. The DNA for the CDR3 is TGCAGTGCTAGGGGACTAGCGGGGGGGCGATTCTTC. It encodes CSARGLAGGRFF.

A few counts support this clonotype. The chain uses TRBV7-2 and TRBJ2-1, with D possibly matching TRBD1 (6 bases). The germline V gene has CDR1 SGHTA and CDR2 FQGNSA. Trimming took 0 bases from V and 6 from J, leaving 12 bases between them. The CDR3 contains 15 residues. The CDR3 loop is CASSLAQGGGNEQFF. The CDR3 coding sequence is TGTGCCAGCAGCTTAGCACAGGGTGGGGGCAATGAGCAGTTCTTC.

V is TRBV12-3 or TRBV12-4 and J is TRBJ2-3, with a weak D call TRBD1 (6 bases). Trimming removed 5 bases from V and 2 bases from J, with 14 bases in between. This CDR3 is 15 amino acids long. CDR3 DNA: TGTGCCAGCAGTCGTCACGGACAGTCCACAGATACGCAGTATTTT. Translation: CASSRHGQSTDTQYF.

The J gene is TRBJ2-3, the V gene TRBV6-6; no reliable D call. The CDR3 sequence is 14 residues long. The V gene's germline CDR1 is MNHNY and CDR2 SVGAGI (reference sequence). Trimming cost V 0 bases and J 2 bases, with 6 bases left between them. The CDR3 protein is CASSYSGYTDTQYF. Written as DNA, the CDR3 is TGTGCCAGCAGTTACTCTGGGTACACAGATACGCAGTATTTT.

This clonotype was picked up many times. CDR3 residues: CASSFLSTDTQYF. DNA for the CDR3: TGTGCCAGCAGCTTCCTTTCGACTGATACGCAGTATTTT. The chain is built from TRBV12-3 or TRBV12-4 and TRBJ2-3; D unresolved. There are 13 residues in the CDR3. V dropped 6 bases and J dropped 6 bases, with 13 bases sitting between them.

This clonotype was observed a few times. This sequence joins TRBV6-6 and TRBJ2-7; TRBD1 agrees at 7 bases. CDR3 length: 14 amino acids. Trimming took 7 bases from V and 3 from J; bases not matched to a gene: 9. Looked up from germline, CDR1 is MNHNY and CDR2 is SVGAGI (reference sequence). This CDR3 is CASTPDRENYEQYF. The CDR3 region has the DNA TGTGCCAGCACCCCCGACAGGGAAAACTACGAGCAGTACTTC.

A few counts support this clonotype. This sequence joins TRBV11-2 and TRBJ2-2, with unresolved D. Trimming shortened V by 0 bases and J by 4 bases, and 6 bases separated the two germline ends. The CDR3 totals 14 residues. Germline CDR1 SGHAT, CDR2 FQNNGV. The DNA of the CDR3 is TGTGCCAGCAGCTTAGATGGCGGCACCGGGGAGCTGTTTTTT. Protein product: CASSLDGGTGELFF.